The 6 T cell receptor beta chains given below trace back to one sample, sequenced in a study of CD4 T cells in relation to SARS-CoV-2 and coronaviruses (dated by TCRdb to the early 2020s). CD4+ T cells from unexposed donors were collected before the COVID-19 pandemic (2011-2018). Following 10 days of culture, the EasySep CD4+ T cell isolation kit was used to isolate CD4+ T cells. Receptor libraries were prepared by the immunoSEQ multiplex PCR assay. In TCRdb, the immuneACCESS table is reduced to in-frame sequences with V and J assigned. These tables do not hold every clone; where another copy was compared, an unresolved V gene accounts for under half, and the others remain unexplained. Within this sample are 9,000 to 13,000 clones, with around 80% of them counted one time only. The ten largest clones represent roughly 17% of the sample. Their antigens remain unidentified. Sequences were obtained from CD4+ T cells from PBMCs, cultured in vitro. The receptors stem from a human donor in good health.

This clone is a singleton in its sample. The chain recombines TRBV3-1 (or the pseudogene TRBV3-2) with TRBJ1-5; D gene uncertain. V lost 4 bases, J lost 0 bases, and 7 bases lay in between. The CDR3 is 14 residues long. Germline V CDR1 and CDR2: LGHDT, YNNKEL (reference sequence). The CDR3 DNA is TGTGCCAGCAGCCGTCAGGATAGCAATCAGCCCCAGCATTTT. Translated, it gives CASSRQDSNQPQHF.

This clone has more than one count but fewer than ten. The rearrangement joins TRBV2 to TRBJ1-5; D is possibly TRBD1 (5 bases). The germline gives CDR1 SNHLY, CDR2 FYNNEI. The V gene lost 9 bases and the J gene lost 3 bases, with 15 bases spanning the gap. CDR3 length: 14 amino acids. DNA for the CDR3: TGTGCCAGTAATAAGGCAGGGTCCAATCAGCCCCAGCATTTT. This translates into CASNKAGSNQPQHF.

This rearrangement joins TRBV5-4 to TRBJ2-5, with D perhaps matching TRBD2 (6 bases). CDR3 length: 15 residues. Germline V gene data show CDR1 as SGHNT and CDR2 as YYREEE (reference sequence). Trimming shortened V by 6 bases and J by 5 bases, and 20 bases separated the two germline ends. In DNA form, the CDR3 reads TGTGCCAGCACCGTAAACCTAGGCGGGACGGAGACCCAGTACTTC. Protein sequence: CASTVNLGGTETQYF.

The chain couples TRBV19 to TRBJ2-2, with D maybe TRBD1 (6 bases). From germline, CDR1 is LNHDA and CDR2 SQIVND (reference sequence). Trimming left V 1 base short and J 4 bases short, with 10 bases between. The CDR3 runs to 15 residues. The CDR3 DNA is TGTGCCAGTAGTATAGGTGGGGGCAGCACCGGGGAGCTGTTTTTT. Protein sequence: CASSIGGGSTGELFF. The complete variable domain, with remaining parts taken from reference TRBV19 and TRBJ2-2, reads DGGITQSPKYLFRKEGQNVTLSCEQNLNHDAMYWYRQDPGQGLRLIYYSQIVNDFQKGDIAEGYSVSREKKESFPLTVTSAQKNPTAFYLCASSIGGGSTGELFFGEGSRLTVL.

V is TRBV6-1 and J is TRBJ1-1; D remains unclear. Per the germline V gene, CDR1 is MNHNS and CDR2 is SASEGT. The CDR3 runs to 12 residues. Deletions cut 3 bases from V and 9 bases from J, with 11 bases between. CDR3 nucleotides: TGTGCCAGCAGTGAGGGGAGCCCTAAAGCTTTCTTT. This codes for CASSEGSPKAFF.

The chain recombines TRBV2 with TRBJ1-5; D is uncertain. The germline CDR1 and CDR2 sequences are SNHLY and FYNNEI. V dropped 2 bases and J dropped 4 bases, with 12 bases sitting between them. The CDR3 covers 15 residues. The CDR3 protein is CASSESLVGNQPQHF. The CDR3 nucleotides read TGTGCCAGCAGTGAAAGTTTAGTAGGGAATCAGCCCCAGCATTTT. The full variable domain, its missing parts supplied by reference TRBV2 and TRBJ1-5, is EPEVTQTPSHQVTQMGQEVILRCVPISNHLYFYWYRQILGQKVEFLVSFYNNEISEKSEIFDDQFSVERPDGSNFTLKIRSTKLEDSAMYFCASSESLVGNQPQHFGDGTRLSIL.